The 13 T cell receptor beta chains in this list originate from one sample, sequenced in a study of T cells in localized non-small cell lung cancer. Clones were sequenced by immunoSEQ multiplex PCR, and TCRdb holds only the in-frame ones, with some missing. The data contain 25,000 to 35,000 clones, 80% to 85% of them singletons. The starting material was peripheral blood mononuclear cells, obtained before any cancer treatment. The receptors shown here come from a man aged 35 to 69 with stage III lung adenocarcinoma.

This clone was recorded only once. The chain couples TRBV9 to TRBJ2-2; D is perhaps TRBD1 (7 bases). Germline CDR1 SGDLS, CDR2 YYNGEE. This CDR3 region has 15 residues. V was shortened by 4 bases and J by 5 bases, with 15 bases between the two germline ends. This CDR3 is CASSPYQGGTGELFF. The CDR3, as DNA: TGTGCCAGCAGCCCCTATCAGGGGGGTACCGGGGAGCTGTTTTTT.

V usage is TRBV27 and J usage is TRBJ1-3; D perhaps matches TRBD1 (5 bases). Germline assignment: CDR1 MNHEY and CDR2 SMNVEV (reference sequence). Between the trimmed V and J ends, which lost 6 bases and 2 bases, there was a span of 8 bases. This CDR3 comprises 13 residues. CDR3 region: CASSRGPGNTIYF. Here the CDR3 DNA reads TGTGCCAGCAGCCGGGGCCCTGGAAACACCATATATTTT.

This clone was counted between two and nine times. V is TRBV10-3 and J is TRBJ1-5; perhaps TRBD1 as D (6 bases). The CDR3 sequence is 13 residues long. Trimming removed 7 bases at V and 3 bases at J, with 10 bases between. Germline V gene sequence: CDR1 ENHRY, CDR2 SYGVKD. The CDR3 loop is CAITGDINQPQHF. CDR3 nucleotides: TGTGCCATCACAGGGGATATCAATCAGCCCCAGCATTTT.

The genes are TRBV5-1 and TRBJ2-1, with D unclear. The CDR3 spans 13 residues. Trimming shortened V by 4 bases and J by 4 bases, and 9 bases separated the two germline ends. Germline V gene lookup returns CDR1 SGHRS and CDR2 YFSETQ. The DNA of the CDR3 is TGCGCCAGCAGCCAGGCTGAGTACAATGAGCAGTTCTTC. Translating it yields CASSQAEYNEQFF.

The chain employs TRBV6-5 and TRBJ2-3; 8 nucleotides line up with TRBD2. V lost 5 bases to trimming and J lost 9 bases; unmatched junction nucleotides: 10. CDR1 and CDR2 (germline): MNHEY, SVGAGI. The CDR3 length is 14 residues. The CDR3 DNA sequence: TGTGCCAGCAGTCCACGGGGGGGAGAAGGAACGCAGTATTTT. Amino acid sequence: CASSPRGGEGTQYF.

The chain carries TRBV29-1 and TRBJ1-1, with no clear D. Between the trimmed V and J ends, which lost 5 bases and 0 bases, there was a span of 13 bases. The CDR3 length is 14 residues. Per the germline V gene, CDR1 is SQVTM and CDR2 is ANQGSEA. CDR3 coding DNA: TGCAGCGTTATTCCCCCAAGGGTGAACACTGAAGCTTTCTTT. This sequence encodes CSVIPPRVNTEAFF.

The genes are TRBV7-9 and TRBJ2-7; no clear D. The ends were cut back, 1 base at V and 6 bases at J, with 4 bases in the middle. Per germline, CDR1 SEHNR and CDR2 FQNEAQ (reference sequence). This CDR3 contains 11 residues. CDR3 in DNA: TGTGCCAGCAGCTTAGAATCCGAGCAGTACGTC. Translated: CASSLESEQYV.

This rearrangement joins TRBV5-1 to TRBJ2-1, with 11 bases identical to TRBD1. Germline V gene data show CDR1 as SGHRS and CDR2 as YFSETQ. Trimming cost V 3 bases and J 6 bases; bases outside gene matches: 5. This CDR3 spans 15 amino acids. The CDR3 protein is CASSSGQGDSNEQFF. CDR3 DNA: TGCGCCAGCAGCTCGGGACAGGGGGATAGCAATGAGCAGTTCTTC.

The rearrangement uses TRBV30 and TRBJ1-2, with 11 positions matching TRBD1. The CDR3 is made up of 13 amino acids. CDR1 is GTSNPN, CDR2 SVGIG, per germline (reference sequence). After removal of 2 bases from V and 6 bases from J, the junction contained 2 bases not matched to a gene. The CDR3: CAWSSDRGHGYTF. For the CDR3, the DNA is TGTGCCTGGAGTTCGGACAGGGGGCATGGCTACACCTTC.

This chain uses TRBV21-1 with TRBJ1-3. TRBV21-1 represents a pseudogene. This CDR3 is 13 amino acids long. The CDR3 here is CASGSYGTVTIYF. CDR3 sequence (DNA): TGTGCCAGCGGAAGTTACGGGACTGTCACCATATATTTT.

The V call is TRBV5-1, the J call TRBJ2-6; 7 nucleotides match TRBD2. Germline values: CDR1 SGHRS, CDR2 YFSETQ. V was pared by 6 bases and J by 3 bases, with 9 bases of the junction left unmatched. The CDR3 runs to 16 residues. CDR3 sequence: CASTPRGGYGANVLTF. The CDR3, as DNA: TGCGCCAGCACCCCGAGGGGAGGGTATGGGGCCAACGTCCTGACTTTC. The full variable domain, its missing parts supplied by reference TRBV5-1 and TRBJ2-6, is KAGVTQTPRYLIKTRGQQVTLSCSPISGHRSVSWYQQTPGQGLQFLFEYFSETQRNKGNFPGRFSGRQFSNSRSEMNVSTLELGDSALYLCASTPRGGYGANVLTFGAGSRLTVL.

V gene TRBV4-1 combines with J gene TRBJ2-3, with 10 bases matching TRBD2. The germline V gene encodes CDR1 MGHRA and CDR2 YSYEKL. This CDR3 region has 16 residues. The J segment lost 1 base and the V segment lost 4 bases, leaving 5 bases of the junction unmatched. This CDR3 is CASSPLAGGGTDTQYF. CDR3 DNA: TGCGCCAGCAGCCCTTTAGCGGGAGGAGGCACAGATACGCAGTATTTT.

This clone was detected only a few times. The chain joins TRBV11-2 to TRBJ2-2, with D hard to call. Trimming removed 1 base at V and 7 bases at J, with 10 bases between. The germline gives CDR1 SGHAT, CDR2 FQNNGV. The CDR3 is 14 amino acids. CDR3 coding DNA: TGTGCCAGCAGCTTAGCGGGCATAAGCGGGGAGCTGTTTTTT. This sequence encodes CASSLAGISGELFF.